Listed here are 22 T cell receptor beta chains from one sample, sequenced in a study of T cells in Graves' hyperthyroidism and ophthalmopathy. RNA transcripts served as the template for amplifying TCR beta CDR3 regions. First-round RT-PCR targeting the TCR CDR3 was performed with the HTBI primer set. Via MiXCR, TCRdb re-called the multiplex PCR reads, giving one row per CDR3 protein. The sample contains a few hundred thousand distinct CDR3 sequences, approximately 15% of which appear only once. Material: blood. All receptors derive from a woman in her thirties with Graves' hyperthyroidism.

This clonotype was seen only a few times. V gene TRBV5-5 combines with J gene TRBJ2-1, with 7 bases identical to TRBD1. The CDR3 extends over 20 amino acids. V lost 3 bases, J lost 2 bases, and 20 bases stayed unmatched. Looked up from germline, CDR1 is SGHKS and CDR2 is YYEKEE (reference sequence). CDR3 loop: CASSSHSHRDREGPYNEQFF. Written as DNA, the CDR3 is TGTGCCAGCAGCTCGCATTCGCACCGGGACAGAGAAGGGCCCTACAATGAGCAGTTCTTC.

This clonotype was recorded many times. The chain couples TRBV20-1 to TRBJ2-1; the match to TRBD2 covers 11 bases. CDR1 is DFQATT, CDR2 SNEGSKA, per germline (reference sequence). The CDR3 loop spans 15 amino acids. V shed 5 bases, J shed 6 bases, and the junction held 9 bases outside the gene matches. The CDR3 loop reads CSAARASGRRNEQFF. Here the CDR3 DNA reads TGCAGTGCTGCCCGGGCTAGCGGGAGGCGCAATGAGCAGTTCTTC.

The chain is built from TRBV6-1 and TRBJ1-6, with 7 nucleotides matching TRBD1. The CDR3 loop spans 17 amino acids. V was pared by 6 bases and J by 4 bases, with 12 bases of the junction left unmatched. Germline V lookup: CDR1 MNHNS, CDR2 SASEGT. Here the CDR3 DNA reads TGTGCCAGCAGGCCTTCCGGGACAGACTGGTATAATTCACCCCTCCACTTT. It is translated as CASRPSGTDWYNSPLHF.

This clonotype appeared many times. CDR3 region: CASSFFGEQETQYF. CDR3 sequence (DNA): TGTGCCAGCAGTTTCTTCGGAGAGCAAGAGACCCAGTACTTC. The genes are TRBV28 and TRBJ2-5; D not certain. Germline V CDR1 and CDR2: MDHEN, SYDVKM. CDR3 size: 14 residues. The V and J ends lost 3 bases and 2 bases respectively, with 10 bases between them.

For the CDR3, the DNA is TGTGCCAGTAGTACCGATCTAGCGGGGAAATACGAGCAGTACTTC. This gives the protein CASSTDLAGKYEQYF. The V and J genes are TRBV19 and TRBJ2-7; 9 bases are a match to TRBD2. The CDR3 totals 15 residues. Germline values: CDR1 LNHDA, CDR2 SQIVND (reference sequence). The trim removed 4 bases at V and 4 bases at J, leaving 8 bases unmatched.

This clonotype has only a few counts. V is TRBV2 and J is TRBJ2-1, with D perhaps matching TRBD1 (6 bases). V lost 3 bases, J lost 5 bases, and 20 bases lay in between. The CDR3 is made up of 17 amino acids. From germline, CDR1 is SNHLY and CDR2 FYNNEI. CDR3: CASSDLGWGTPHNEQFF. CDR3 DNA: TGTGCCAGCAGTGACCTGGGGTGGGGGACACCGCACAATGAGCAGTTCTTC.

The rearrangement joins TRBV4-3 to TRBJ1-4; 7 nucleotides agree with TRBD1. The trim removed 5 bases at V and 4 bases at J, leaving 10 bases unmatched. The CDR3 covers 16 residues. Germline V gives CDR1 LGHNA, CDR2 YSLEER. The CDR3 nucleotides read TGCGCCAGCAGCAACACTCAACAGGGGATTAATGAAAAACTGTTTTTT. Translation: CASSNTQQGINEKLFF.

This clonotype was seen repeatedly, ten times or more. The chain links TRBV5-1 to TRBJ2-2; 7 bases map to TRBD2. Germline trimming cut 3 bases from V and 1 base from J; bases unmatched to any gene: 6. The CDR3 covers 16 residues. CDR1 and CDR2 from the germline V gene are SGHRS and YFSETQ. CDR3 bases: TGCGCCAGCAGCTACGACCCTAGCGGGAACACCGGGGAGCTGTTTTTT. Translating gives CASSYDPSGNTGELFF.

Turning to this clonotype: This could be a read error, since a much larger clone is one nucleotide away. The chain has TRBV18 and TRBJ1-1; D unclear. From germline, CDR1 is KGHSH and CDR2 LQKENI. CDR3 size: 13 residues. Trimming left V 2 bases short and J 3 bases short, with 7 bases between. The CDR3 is CASSPKQYTEAFF. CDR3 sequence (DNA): TGTGCCAGCTCACCAAAACAGTACACTGAAGCTTTCTTT. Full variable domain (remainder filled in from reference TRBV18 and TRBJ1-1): NAGVMQNPRHLVRRRGQEARLRCSPMKGHSHVYWYRQLPEEGLKFMVYLQKENIIDESGMPKERFSAEFPKEGPSILRIQQVVRGDSAAYFCASSPKQYTEAFFGQGTRLTVV.

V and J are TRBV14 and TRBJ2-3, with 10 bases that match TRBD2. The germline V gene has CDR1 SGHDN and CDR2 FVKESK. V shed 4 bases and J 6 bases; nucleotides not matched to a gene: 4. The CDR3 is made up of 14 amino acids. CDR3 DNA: TGTGCCAGCAGCCGCAGCGGGAGGGCGGATACGCAGTATTTT. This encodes CASSRSGRADTQYF.

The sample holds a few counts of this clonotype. CDR3 in amino acids: CSVEPDYGYTF. The CDR3 region has the DNA TGCAGCGTTGAACCTGACTATGGCTACACCTTC. J is TRBJ1-2 and V is TRBV29-1; no clear D gene. Germline loops: CDR1 SQVTM, CDR2 ANQGSEA. The ends were cut back, 2 bases at V and 3 bases at J, with 4 bases in the middle. The CDR3 runs to 11 residues.

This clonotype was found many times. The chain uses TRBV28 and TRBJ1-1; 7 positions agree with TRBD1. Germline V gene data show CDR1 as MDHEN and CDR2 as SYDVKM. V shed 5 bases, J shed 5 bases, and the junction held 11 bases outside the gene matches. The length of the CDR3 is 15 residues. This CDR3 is CASSIPQGRGTEAFF. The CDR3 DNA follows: TGTGCCAGCAGTATACCACAGGGGCGGGGAACTGAAGCTTTCTTT.

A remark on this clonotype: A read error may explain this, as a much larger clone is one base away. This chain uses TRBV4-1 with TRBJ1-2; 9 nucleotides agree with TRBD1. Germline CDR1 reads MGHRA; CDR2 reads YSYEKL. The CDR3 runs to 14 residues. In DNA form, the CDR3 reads TGCGCCGGCAGCCTCCAACAGGGGGCGAAAGGCTACACCTTC. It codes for CAGSLQQGAKGYTF.

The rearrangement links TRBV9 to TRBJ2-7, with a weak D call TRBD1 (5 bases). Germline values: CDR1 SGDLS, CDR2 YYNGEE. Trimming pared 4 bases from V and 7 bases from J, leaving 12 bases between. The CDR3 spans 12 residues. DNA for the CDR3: TGTGCCAGCAGCAGGGGCAGAGAAGAGCAGTACTTC. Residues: CASSRGREEQYF.

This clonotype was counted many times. The CDR3, as DNA: TGTGCCAGCAGGGATAGCGGGAGAAGAGCCTACGAGCAGTACTTC. It specifies CASRDSGRRAYEQYF. V usage is TRBV12-3 or TRBV12-4 and J usage is TRBJ2-7; 9 nucleotides match TRBD2. The length of the CDR3 is 15 residues. The junction had 8 bases not matched to a gene; V was cut back by 6 bases and J by 2 bases.

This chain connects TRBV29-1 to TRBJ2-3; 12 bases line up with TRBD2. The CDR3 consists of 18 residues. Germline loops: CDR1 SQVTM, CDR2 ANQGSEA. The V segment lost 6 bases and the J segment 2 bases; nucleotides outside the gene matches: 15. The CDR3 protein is CSVVKTSGGPGSTDTQYF. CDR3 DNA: TGCAGCGTAGTGAAAACTAGCGGGGGGCCCGGGTCCACAGATACGCAGTATTTT.

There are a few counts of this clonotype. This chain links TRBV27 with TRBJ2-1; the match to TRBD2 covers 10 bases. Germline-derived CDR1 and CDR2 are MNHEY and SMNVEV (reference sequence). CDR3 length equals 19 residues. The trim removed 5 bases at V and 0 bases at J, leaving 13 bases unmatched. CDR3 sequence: CASSLRGLAGVFSYNEQFF. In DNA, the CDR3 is TGTGCCAGCAGTCTCCGTGGGCTAGCGGGAGTTTTCTCCTACAATGAGCAGTTCTTC.

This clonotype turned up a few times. As DNA, the CDR3 is TGTGCCAGCAGCTTATACCATGGGACCCAGCAAGACAATCAGCCCCAGCATTTT. Residues: CASSLYHGTQQDNQPQHF. The chain carries TRBV7-3 and TRBJ1-5; maybe TRBD1 (5 bases). The CDR3 consists of 18 residues. Germline assignment: CDR1 SGHTA and CDR2 FQGTGA. The V gene lost 2 bases and the J gene lost 3 bases, with 20 bases spanning the gap.

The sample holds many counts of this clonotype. CDR3 nucleotide sequence: TGTGCCAGCAGTTTACGACAGGGCCTTCAGCCCCAGCATTTT. Protein: CASSLRQGLQPQHF. The chain couples TRBV27 to TRBJ1-5; TRBD1 aligns across 7 bases. The length of the CDR3 is 14 residues. Trimming removed 2 bases from V and 6 bases from J; junction bases left unmatched: 4. Per germline, CDR1 MNHEY and CDR2 SMNVEV (reference sequence).

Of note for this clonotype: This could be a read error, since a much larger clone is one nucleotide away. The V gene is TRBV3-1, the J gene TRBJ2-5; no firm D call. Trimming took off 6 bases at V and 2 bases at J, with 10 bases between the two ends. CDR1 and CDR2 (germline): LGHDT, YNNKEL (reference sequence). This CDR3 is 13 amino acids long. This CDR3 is CASRLLDQETQYF. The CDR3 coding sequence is TGTGCCAGCAGACTCTTAGATCAAGAGACCCAGTACTTC.

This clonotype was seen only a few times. Here the CDR3 reads CSAQTATNEKLFF. The CDR3 DNA follows: TGCAGTGCACAAACTGCAACTAATGAAAAACTGTTTTTT. The J gene is TRBJ1-4, the V gene TRBV20-1; D unresolved. V lost 6 bases to trimming and J lost 0 bases, with 8 bases between them. Germline V gives CDR1 DFQATT, CDR2 SNEGSKA (reference sequence). CDR3 length: 13 amino acids.

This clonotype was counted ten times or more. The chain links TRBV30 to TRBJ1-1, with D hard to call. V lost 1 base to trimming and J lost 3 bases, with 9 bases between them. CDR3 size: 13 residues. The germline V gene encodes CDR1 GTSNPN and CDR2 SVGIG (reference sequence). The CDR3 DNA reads TGTGCCTGGAGTGGAGGGAGCGACACTGAAGCTTTCTTT. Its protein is CAWSGGSDTEAFF.